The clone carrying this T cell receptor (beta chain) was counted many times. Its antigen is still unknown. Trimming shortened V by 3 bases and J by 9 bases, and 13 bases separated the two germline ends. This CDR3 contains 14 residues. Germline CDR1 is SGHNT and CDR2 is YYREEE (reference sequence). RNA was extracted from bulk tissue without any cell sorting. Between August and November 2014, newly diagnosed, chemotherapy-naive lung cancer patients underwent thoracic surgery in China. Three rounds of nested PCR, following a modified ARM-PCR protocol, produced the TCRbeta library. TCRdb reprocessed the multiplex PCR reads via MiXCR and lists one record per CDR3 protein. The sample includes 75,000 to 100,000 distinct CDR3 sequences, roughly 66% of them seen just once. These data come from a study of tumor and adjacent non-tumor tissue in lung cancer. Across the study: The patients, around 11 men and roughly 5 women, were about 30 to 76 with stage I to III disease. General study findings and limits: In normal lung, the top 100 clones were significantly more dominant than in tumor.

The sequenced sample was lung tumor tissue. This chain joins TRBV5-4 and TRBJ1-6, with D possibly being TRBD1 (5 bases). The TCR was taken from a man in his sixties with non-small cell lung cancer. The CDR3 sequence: CASSWEQVGSPLHF. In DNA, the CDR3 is TGTGCCAGCAGCTGGGAACAGGTCGGTTCACCCCTCCACTTT.